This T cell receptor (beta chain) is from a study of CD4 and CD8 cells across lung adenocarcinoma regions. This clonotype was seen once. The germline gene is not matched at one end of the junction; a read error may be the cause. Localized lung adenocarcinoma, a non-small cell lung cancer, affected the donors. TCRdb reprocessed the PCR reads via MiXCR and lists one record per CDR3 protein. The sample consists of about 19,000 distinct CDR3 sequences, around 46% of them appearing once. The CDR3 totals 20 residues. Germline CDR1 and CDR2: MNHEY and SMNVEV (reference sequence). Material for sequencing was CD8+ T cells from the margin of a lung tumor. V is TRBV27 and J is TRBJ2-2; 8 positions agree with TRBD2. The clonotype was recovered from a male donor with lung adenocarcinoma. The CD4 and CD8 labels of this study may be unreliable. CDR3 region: CASSLRPSIVAGRNTGALYF. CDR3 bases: TGTGCCAGCAGTTTACGCCCCTCTATCGTAGCGGGAAGGAATACCGGGGCGCTGTATTTT.